The 31 T cell receptor beta chains below come from one sample, sequenced in a study of blood T cell repertoires in COVID-19 (TCRdb year 2020). The library was generated by the immunoSEQ multiplex PCR assay. The immuneACCESS repertoire file appears here via TCRdb, limited to in-frame rearrangements. These files lack a portion of the clones; in checked studies, under half of the deficit traces to unresolved V genes, and the cause of the others is not known. The sample table lists 200,000 to 300,000 clones, 65% to 90% of them with a count of one. The ten largest clones capture roughly 2% of the sample. Sequenced sample: peripheral blood. These receptors were collected from a man younger than 40 with active or convalescent COVID-19.

The chain carries TRBV7-8 and TRBJ2-1; 8 nucleotides line up with TRBD1. Germline CDR1 SGHVS, CDR2 FQNEAQ. After removal of 4 bases from V and 4 bases from J, the junction contained 6 bases not matched to a gene. There are 15 residues in the CDR3. This CDR3 reads CASSSTRQGYNEQFF. As DNA, the CDR3 is TGTGCCAGCAGCTCAACAAGACAGGGGTACAATGAGCAGTTCTTC.

This clone has more than one count but fewer than ten. The chain joins TRBV5-4 to TRBJ1-5; perhaps TRBD1 as D (6 bases). Germline CDR1 and CDR2: SGHNT and YYREEE (reference sequence). CDR3 length: 15 amino acids. Deletions cut 0 bases from V and 4 bases from J, with 11 bases between. In nucleotides, the CDR3 is TGTGCCAGCAGCTTGGGGACAGAACGAAATCAGCCCCAGCATTTT. It is translated as CASSLGTERNQPQHF.

The V gene is TRBV10-3, the J gene TRBJ2-1; D may be TRBD2 (6 bases). With 3 bases removed from V and 3 bases from J, the gap between germline ends came to 12 bases. This CDR3 is 15 amino acids long. Germline V gene sequence: CDR1 ENHRY, CDR2 SYGVKD. For the CDR3, the DNA is TGTGCCATCAGTGACCCGGGGGAGATCTACAATGAGCAGTTCTTC. Translation: CAISDPGEIYNEQFF.

This rearrangement joins TRBV9 to TRBJ2-3; D gene unclear. The CDR3 contains 12 residues. The ends were cut back, 2 bases at V and 5 bases at J, with 6 bases in the middle. The germline CDR1 and CDR2 sequences are SGDLS and YYNGEE. In DNA, the CDR3 is TGTGCCAGCAGCGTCCAATTAGATACGCAGTATTTT. This codes for CASSVQLDTQYF.

The chain joins TRBV4-1 to TRBJ1-1; D ambiguous. Germline V gene lookup returns CDR1 MGHRA and CDR2 YSYEKL. V was clipped by 0 bases and J by 1 base, with 21 bases between them. This CDR3 region has 19 residues. As DNA, the CDR3 is TGCGCCAGCAGCCAAGATAGGTCCTATAAAACGCCTAGGAACACTGAAGCTTTCTTT. Amino acids: CASSQDRSYKTPRNTEAFF.

This chain joins TRBV6-6 and TRBJ2-3, with D maybe TRBD1 (6 bases). The germline gives CDR1 MNHNY, CDR2 SVGAGI (reference sequence). V gave up 2 bases and J gave up 0 bases, with 9 bases separating them. The CDR3 runs 15 residues. The CDR3 here is CASSYGRGSTDTQYF. The CDR3 DNA is TGTGCCAGCAGTTACGGAAGGGGGAGCACAGATACGCAGTATTTT.

The genes are TRBV7-9 and TRBJ1-1; TRBD1 might be the D (5 bases). CDR1 is SEHNR, CDR2 FQNEAQ, per germline (reference sequence). The V gene lost 4 bases and the J gene lost 4 bases, with 13 bases spanning the gap. This CDR3 is 14 amino acids long. The CDR3 coding sequence is TGTGCCAGCAGCTCGCAGGGTCTCGGCACTGAAGCTTTCTTT. Residues: CASSSQGLGTEAFF.

The chain carries TRBV19 and TRBJ1-1, with 8 bases fitting TRBD1. Per the germline V gene, CDR1 is LNHDA and CDR2 is SQIVND (reference sequence). The CDR3 length is 15 residues. V shed 4 bases, J shed 0 bases, and the junction held 4 bases outside the gene matches. The CDR3, as DNA: TGTGCCAGTAGTAGGAGACAGGGGCTGAACACTGAAGCTTTCTTT. This encodes CASSRRQGLNTEAFF.

The chain combines TRBV7-8 with TRBJ1-1, with D unclear. The ends were cut back, 1 base at V and 3 bases at J, with 12 bases in the middle. Germline values: CDR1 SGHVS, CDR2 FQNEAQ. This CDR3 has 15 amino acids. Written as DNA, the CDR3 is TGTGCCAGCAGCTTAGGGAGGGTTGGGGACACTGAAGCTTTCTTT. It is translated as CASSLGRVGDTEAFF.

This chain links TRBV5-1 with TRBJ2-5; no clear D gene. Trimming took 4 bases from V and 0 from J, leaving 13 bases between them. Germline CDR1 is SGHRS and CDR2 is YFSETQ. CDR3 length: 15 amino acids. CDR3 protein: CASSPTDWYQETQYF. DNA of the CDR3: TGCGCCAGCAGCCCGACCGACTGGTACCAAGAGACCCAGTACTTC.

The CDR3 DNA is TGTGCCAGCAGCCCAAAACTTGGGACTCAGACAGGCTACACCTTC. Protein sequence: CASSPKLGTQTGYTF. The genes are TRBV7-2 and TRBJ1-2, with D perhaps matching TRBD1 (5 bases). The CDR3 extends over 15 amino acids. Germline CDR1 is SGHTA and CDR2 is FQGNSA. Deletions cut 5 bases from V and 8 bases from J, with 21 bases between.

V is TRBV5-6 and J is TRBJ1-1, with 7 positions matching TRBD1. The CDR3 consists of 13 residues. Trimming at V came to 4 bases and at J to 1 base, leaving 1 base not matched to a gene. CDR1 SGHDT and CDR2 YYEEEE come from the germline V gene. As DNA, the CDR3 is TGTGCCAGCAGCCGGACAGGGAACACTGAAGCTTTCTTT. Protein: CASSRTGNTEAFF.

For this clone: This CDR3 is also generated by other DNA sequences in the sample. V and J are TRBV19 and TRBJ1-5; 9 bases fit TRBD1. CDR3 length equals 15 residues. V lost 1 base and J lost 2; bases outside the gene matches: 0. Germline V gene lookup returns CDR1 LNHDA and CDR2 SQIVND (reference sequence). The CDR3 nucleotides are TGTGCCAGTAGTATAGGGACAGGGGGCAATCAGCCCCAGCATTTT. Its translation is CASSIGTGGNQPQHF.

The chain carries TRBV4-1 and TRBJ1-4; D is ambiguous. The CDR3 contains 12 residues. CDR1 and CDR2 (germline): MGHRA, YSYEKL. Trimming pared 3 bases from V and 8 bases from J, leaving 7 bases between. CDR3 region: CASSQEQEKLFF. In DNA form, the CDR3 reads TGCGCCAGCAGCCAGGAGCAAGAAAAACTGTTTTTT.

CDR3: CATSVGANYGYTF. In DNA form, the CDR3 reads TGTGCCACCAGTGTCGGAGCTAACTATGGCTACACCTTC. This chain uses TRBV24-1 with TRBJ1-2; D ambiguous. Trimming removed 5 bases from V and 0 bases from J, with 6 bases in between. Germline-derived CDR1 and CDR2 are KGHDR and SFDVKD. The CDR3 sequence is 13 residues long.

This chain joins TRBV5-1 and TRBJ1-6, with 9 bases aligning to TRBD1. The length of the CDR3 is 18 residues. The J segment lost 9 bases and the V segment lost 4 bases, leaving 17 bases of the junction unmatched. Germline V gene data show CDR1 as SGHRS and CDR2 as YFSETQ. This chain's CDR3 is CASSRDRDHLGGGSPLHF. CDR3 in DNA: TGCGCCAGCAGCCGGGACAGGGATCATCTAGGCGGAGGTTCACCCCTCCACTTT. Complete variable domain (other parts from reference TRBV5-1 and TRBJ1-6): KAGVTQTPRYLIKTRGQQVTLSCSPISGHRSVSWYQQTPGQGLQFLFEYFSETQRNKGNFPGRFSGRQFSNSRSEMNVSTLELGDSALYLCASSRDRDHLGGGSPLHFGNGTRLTVT.

Turning to this clone: The limits of the CDR3 on the DNA are not certain, so only TCRdb's listed CDR3 is given. CDR3 residues: CASSTSDRESEQYF. This chain joins TRBV6-1 and TRBJ2-7; the table's D call of TRBD1 was not tested on the DNA. The CDR3 has 14 residues if both end residues are counted. Germline CDR1 and CDR2: MNHNS and SASEGT.

The CDR3 region is CASSVESGGRTDTQYF. CDR3 bases: TGTGCCAGCAGCGTAGAGAGCGGGGGGAGGACAGATACGCAGTATTTT. V and J are TRBV9 and TRBJ2-3, with 9 positions matching TRBD2. The J segment lost 3 bases and the V segment lost 0 bases, leaving 5 bases of the junction unmatched. CDR1 is SGDLS and CDR2 is YYNGEE in the germline V gene. There are 16 residues in the CDR3. The full variable domain, with the rest looked up from reference TRBV9 and TRBJ2-3, is DSGVTQTPKHLITATGQRVTLRCSPRSGDLSVYWYQQSLDQGLQFLIQYYNGEERAKGNILERFSAQQFPDLHSELNLSSLELGDSALYFCASSVESGGRTDTQYFGPGTRLTVL.

The V gene is TRBV29-1, the J gene TRBJ2-1; unclear D gene. The CDR3 loop spans 14 amino acids. Germline V CDR1 and CDR2: SQVTM, ANQGSEA. V lost 5 bases and J 0 bases, leaving 11 bases between the germline ends. CDR3 loop: CSVPKMSSYNEQFF. CDR3 sequence (DNA): TGCAGCGTTCCTAAGATGAGCTCCTACAATGAGCAGTTCTTC.

V is TRBV6-5 and J is TRBJ1-1; D gene uncertain. CDR1 MNHEY and CDR2 SVGAGI come from the germline V gene. This CDR3 has 15 residues. V was clipped by 0 bases and J by 0 bases, with 8 bases between them. CDR3 nucleotide sequence: TGTGCCAGCAGTTACTCGCGGCAGATGAACACTGAAGCTTTCTTT. Translation gives CASSYSRQMNTEAFF.

This sequence joins TRBV7-2 and TRBJ1-2; possible D gene TRBD1, 6 bases. Germline CDR1 is SGHTA and CDR2 is FQGNSA. Trimming took off 8 bases at V and 2 bases at J, with 12 bases between the two ends. The CDR3 is 13 amino acids. CDR3 loop: CASPRTVNYGYTF. The CDR3 region has the DNA TGTGCCAGCCCCCGGACAGTAAACTATGGCTACACCTTC.

This chain links TRBV27 with TRBJ1-1; D ambiguous. Germline loops: CDR1 MNHEY, CDR2 SMNVEV (reference sequence). V lost 6 bases and J 5 bases, leaving 13 bases between the germline ends. The CDR3 covers 13 residues. DNA for the CDR3: TGTGCCAGCAGAAGGTTCGGGAGGACTGAAGCTTTCTTT. Protein: CASRRFGRTEAFF.

This sequence joins TRBV15 and TRBJ1-4; TRBD1 is a possible D gene (6 bases). Trimming cost V 6 bases and J 7 bases, with 9 bases left between them. This CDR3 spans 12 amino acids. Germline V gene data show CDR1 as LNHNV and CDR2 as YYDKDF (reference sequence). CDR3 loop: CATRLGAEKLFF. The CDR3 DNA sequence: TGTGCCACCAGGTTGGGGGCTGAAAAACTGTTTTTT.

CDR3 protein: CASSLTSGGPLLGNEQFF. The CDR3 bases are TGTGCCAGCAGCTTGACTAGCGGGGGCCCACTCCTAGGAAATGAGCAGTTCTTC. The rearrangement links TRBV7-9 to TRBJ2-1; 12 bases align to TRBD2. CDR3 length: 18 amino acids. Per germline, CDR1 SEHNR and CDR2 FQNEAQ (reference sequence). V shed 3 bases and J 7 bases; nucleotides not matched to a gene: 13.

The rearrangement joins TRBV7-2 to TRBJ2-2; D might be TRBD2 (6 bases). V was shortened by 5 bases and J by 5 bases, with 15 bases between the two germline ends. The CDR3 loop spans 15 amino acids. CDR1 and CDR2 (germline): SGHTA, FQGNSA. The chain's CDR3 is CASSTQRLVTGELFF. The CDR3 nucleotides read TGTGCCAGCAGCACCCAGCGACTAGTTACCGGGGAGCTGTTTTTT.

The J gene is TRBJ2-3, the V gene TRBV7-6; a weak D match, TRBD2 (6 bases). The CDR3 is 15 amino acids. Trimming pared 5 bases from V and 2 bases from J, leaving 14 bases between. Germline CDR1 reads SGHVS; CDR2 reads FNYEAQ. In nucleotides, the CDR3 is TGTGCCAGCAGCCTACGGGGGAGCTCCACAGATACGCAGTATTTT. Amino acid sequence: CASSLRGSSTDTQYF.

The CDR3 coding sequence is TGTGCCAGCAGCGTGTACAGGGGAGGAGGGACTGAAGCTTTCTTT. Protein product: CASSVYRGGGTEAFF. This chain connects TRBV9 to TRBJ1-1; 7 positions agree with TRBD1. The CDR3 runs to 15 residues. The V gene's germline CDR1 is SGDLS and CDR2 YYNGEE. V lost 2 bases and J lost 5; bases outside the gene matches: 9.

CDR3 sequence (DNA): TGTGCCAGCAGCCTCGGACTAGGGGGACACCCGCAAGAGACCCAGTACTTC. This translates into CASSLGLGGHPQETQYF. The chain has TRBV7-9 and TRBJ2-5; tentative D call: TRBD2 (7 bases). From germline, CDR1 is SEHNR and CDR2 FQNEAQ (reference sequence). The ends were cut back, 5 bases at V and 2 bases at J, with 21 bases in the middle. The CDR3 runs 17 residues.

The chain couples TRBV5-1 to TRBJ1-4; no clear D. The CDR3 has 15 amino acids. The V and J ends lost 0 bases and 8 bases respectively, with 14 bases between them. Germline CDR1 SGHRS, CDR2 YFSETQ. CDR3 bases: TGCGCCAGCAGCTTGGCTGGCGGAGAGAGGGAAAAACTGTTTTTT. It specifies CASSLAGGEREKLFF.

This clone was recorded only once. The chain has TRBV10-1 and TRBJ2-1; TRBD1 agrees at 11 bases. Trimming at V came to 8 bases and at J to 7 bases, leaving 4 bases not matched to a gene. The CDR3 has 13 amino acids. Germline V gene data show CDR1 as WNHNN and CDR2 as SYGVQD (reference sequence). CDR3 residues: CASGGQGANEQFF. The CDR3 DNA reads TGCGCCAGCGGTGGACAGGGGGCGAATGAGCAGTTCTTC.

V gene TRBV2 combines with J gene TRBJ2-5; D not resolved. Germline lookup yields CDR1 SNHLY and CDR2 FYNNEI. The CDR3 loop spans 14 amino acids. Between the trimmed V and J ends, which lost 10 bases and 4 bases, there was a span of 19 bases. The DNA for the CDR3 is TGTGCCACCCAATCGAAGTCCCCGCGAGAGACCCAGTACTTC. It encodes CATQSKSPRETQYF.